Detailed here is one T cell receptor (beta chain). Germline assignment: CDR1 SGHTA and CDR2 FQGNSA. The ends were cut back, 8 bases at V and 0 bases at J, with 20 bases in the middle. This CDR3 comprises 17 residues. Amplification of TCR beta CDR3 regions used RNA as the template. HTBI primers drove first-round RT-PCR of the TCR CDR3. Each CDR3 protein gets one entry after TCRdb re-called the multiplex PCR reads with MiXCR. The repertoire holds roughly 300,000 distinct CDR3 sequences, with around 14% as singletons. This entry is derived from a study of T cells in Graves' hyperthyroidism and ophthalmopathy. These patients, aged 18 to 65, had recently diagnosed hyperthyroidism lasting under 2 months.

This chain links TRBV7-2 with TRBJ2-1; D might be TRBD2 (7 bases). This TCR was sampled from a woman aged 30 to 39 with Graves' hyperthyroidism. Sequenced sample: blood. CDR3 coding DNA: TGTGCCAGCGAAATAAGGGGGGGGGGCAGCTCCTACAATGAGCAGTTCTTC. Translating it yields CASEIRGGGSSYNEQFF.